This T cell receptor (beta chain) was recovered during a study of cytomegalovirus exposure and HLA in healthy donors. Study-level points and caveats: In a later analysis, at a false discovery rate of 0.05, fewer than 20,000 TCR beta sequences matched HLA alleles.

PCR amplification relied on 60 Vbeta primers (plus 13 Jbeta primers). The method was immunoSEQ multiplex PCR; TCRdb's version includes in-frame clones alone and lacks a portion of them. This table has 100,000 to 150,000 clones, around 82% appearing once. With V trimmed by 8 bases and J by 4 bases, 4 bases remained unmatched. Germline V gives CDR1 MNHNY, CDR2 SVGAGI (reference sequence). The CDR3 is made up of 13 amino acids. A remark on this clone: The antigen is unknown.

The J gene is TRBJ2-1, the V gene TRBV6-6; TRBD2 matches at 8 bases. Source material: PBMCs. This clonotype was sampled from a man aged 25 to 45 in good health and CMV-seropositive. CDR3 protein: CASSSGYYNEQFF. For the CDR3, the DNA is TGTGCCAGCTCTAGCGGGTATTACAATGAGCAGTTCTTC.